This entry lists 6 T cell receptor beta chains sequenced from one sample in a study of T cell repertoires and HLA-DP antigens. Antigens of these TCRs are unknown. Measured with immunoSEQ multiplex PCR; TCRdb has only the in-frame clones, and not every one. Among approximately 90,000 clones listed, about 89% were seen once. Specimen: CD4+ T cells from PBMCs. The source of these receptors is a man aged 50 or older in good health and CMV-seronegative.

V gene TRBV27 combines with J gene TRBJ2-1; 10 nucleotides line up with TRBD2. After removal of 7 bases from V and 0 bases from J, the junction contained 3 bases not matched to a gene. The length of the CDR3 is 15 residues. Germline V gene sequence: CDR1 MNHEY, CDR2 SMNVEV (reference sequence). In nucleotides, the CDR3 is TGTGCCAGCAACGGACTAGCGGCCTCCTACAATGAGCAGTTCTTC. Translation: CASNGLAASYNEQFF.

The chain couples TRBV29-1 to TRBJ1-1; no clear D gene. From germline, CDR1 is SQVTM and CDR2 ANQGSEA. The V end lost 4 bases, the J end lost 5 bases, and 11 bases lay between the germline ends. This CDR3 region has 12 residues. The CDR3 region has the DNA TGCAGCGTTGTGCCCCGAGGGACTGAAGCTTTCTTT. It yields the protein CSVVPRGTEAFF.

The V gene is TRBV6-6, the J gene TRBJ2-3, with D perhaps matching TRBD1 (5 bases). CDR1 and CDR2 from the germline V gene are MNHNY and SVGAGI (reference sequence). Trimming shortened V by 6 bases and J by 2 bases, and 12 bases separated the two germline ends. The CDR3 consists of 14 residues. CDR3 sequence (DNA): TGTGCCAGCAGATCCAGGGCGAACACAGATACGCAGTATTTT. It translates to CASRSRANTDTQYF.

This chain connects TRBV6-6 to TRBJ2-7, with 10 bases aligning to TRBD1. J was trimmed by 4 bases and V by 6 bases; bases with no gene match: 6. The CDR3 is 14 amino acids. CDR1 is MNHNY and CDR2 is SVGAGI in the germline V gene (reference sequence). CDR3 DNA: TGTGCCAGCAGCCCTCTGGGACAGGGGTACGAGCAGTACTTC. This sequence encodes CASSPLGQGYEQYF.

The genes are TRBV19 and TRBJ1-2; D gene ambiguous. Germline V gene lookup returns CDR1 LNHDA and CDR2 SQIVND (reference sequence). The V gene lost 5 bases and the J gene lost 6 bases, with 16 bases spanning the gap. CDR3 size: 14 residues. CDR3 sequence: CASSSTAEVNGYTF. In nucleotides, the CDR3 is TGTGCCAGTAGTTCCACGGCGGAGGTCAATGGCTACACCTTC.

The chain employs TRBV29-1 and TRBJ2-2, with 10 positions matching TRBD1. V gave up 5 bases and J gave up 7 bases; unmatched junction bases: 7. Germline V CDR1 and CDR2: SQVTM, ANQGSEA. The CDR3 runs to 14 residues. The DNA of the CDR3 is TGCAGCGTTAGGTGGACAGGGGGGATCGGGGAGCTGTTTTTT. Its protein product is CSVRWTGGIGELFF.